This is a list of T cell receptor beta chains from one sample in a study of blood T cells in healthy people across ages. TCRdb processed the 5' RACE reads anew with MiXCR; each CDR3 protein has one entry. This table has 1.5 million to 2 million distinct CDR3 sequences, just under 50% appearing once. Sequenced material: blood. These receptors were collected from a woman in her 40s in good health. CDR3s include the opening cysteine and the closing phenylalanine or tryptophan. The D gene is left open where the match is weak. A row's size may be missing; if present it is once, few, many or a size class.

v_call	d_call	clone_size	j_call	cdr3_aa	cdr3_nt
TRBV20-1	TRBD2	few	TRBJ2-3	CSASGGMDTQYF	TGCAGTGCTAGCGGGGGGATGGATACGCAGTATTTT
TRBV7-8	.	.	TRBJ1-2	CASSSNVGRTYGYTF	TGTGCCAGCAGCTCAAACGTGGGACGGACGTATGGCTACACCTTC
TRBV20-1	TRBD2	.	TRBJ2-5	CSAQTSGGSETQYF	TGCAGTGCTCAGACTAGCGGGGGTTCTGAGACCCAGTACTTC
TRBV4-1	TRBD2	.	TRBJ2-1	CASSQDNPAGVLNEQFF	TGCGCCAGCAGCCAAGATAACCCAGCGGGGGTTCTAAATGAGCAGTTCTTC
TRBV4-3	.	few	TRBJ2-7	CASSQEDMAYEQYF	TGCGCCAGCAGCCAAGAAGACATGGCCTACGAGCAGTACTTC
TRBV7-2	.	many	TRBJ2-5	CASTPSGKVGETQYF	TGTGCCAGCACCCCATCAGGAAAGGTGGGGGAGACCCAGTACTTC
TRBV20-1	.	.	TRBJ2-7	CSASDNLYTYEQYF	TGCAGTGCTTCCGACAATCTCTACACCTACGAGCAGTACTTC
TRBV7-2	TRBD1	.	TRBJ2-1	CASSADREFAQFF	TGTGCCAGCAGCGCCGACAGGGAATTCGCACAGTTCTTC
TRBV20-1	.	.	TRBJ1-5	CSAITRERQPQHF	TGCAGTGCCATCACACGGGAGAGACAGCCCCAGCATTTT
TRBV5-1	TRBD2	.	TRBJ2-7	CASSFGLAGGVYNEQYF	TGCGCCAGCAGCTTCGGACTAGCGGGGGGGGTATACAATGAGCAGTACTTC
TRBV29-1	.	many	TRBJ2-7	CSVEVLGDYEQYF	TGCAGCGTTGAAGTTCTGGGGGACTACGAGCAGTACTTC
TRBV20-1	.	.	TRBJ2-5	CSVTGHLQETQYF	TGCAGTGTCACGGGACATCTCCAAGAGACCCAGTACTTC
TRBV11-2	TRBD1	few	TRBJ1-2	CASSRGQFLYGYTF	TGTGCCAGCAGCCGGGGACAGTTCCTCTATGGCTACACCTTC
TRBV12-3/TRBV12-4	TRBD1	.	TRBJ2-7	CASRKTGGLYNEQYF	TGTGCCAGCAGAAAGACAGGGGGACTCTACAATGAGCAGTACTTC
TRBV28	TRBD1	.	TRBJ2-7	CASSPWGQGVLGEQYF	TGTGCCAGCAGTCCCTGGGGACAGGGGGTCTTGGGCGAGCAGTACTTC
TRBV6-1	.	.	TRBJ2-3	CASSTVPSTDTQYF	TGTGCCAGCAGCACGGTCCCGAGCACAGATACGCAGTATTTT